The source of this TCR beta chain is a study of blood T cell repertoires in COVID-19. Study at large: There were acute and convalescent COVID-19 samples, and they came from the United States, Italy and Spain. Nucleic acid was either cDNA or gDNA, and it came from T cells, B-cell-depleted T cells, or PBMCs.

Measured with immunoSEQ multiplex PCR; TCRdb has only the in-frame clones, and not every one. The data contain tens of thousands of clones, about nine tenths of them singletons. Losses at the gene ends were 8 bases for V and 9 bases for J; bases not matched to a gene: 13. The CDR3 contains 15 residues. The germline V gene has CDR1 MNHEY and CDR2 SVGAGI. The sequencing sample was made of peripheral blood. The V gene is TRBV6-5, the J gene TRBJ1-6, with 7 bases identical to TRBD1. The TCR was taken from a man aged 55 to 70 with acute or convalescent COVID-19. The CDR3 DNA reads TGTGCCAGCCATCATAACAGGGGACCAGCTTCACCCCTCCACTTT. It specifies CASHHNRGPASPLHF.